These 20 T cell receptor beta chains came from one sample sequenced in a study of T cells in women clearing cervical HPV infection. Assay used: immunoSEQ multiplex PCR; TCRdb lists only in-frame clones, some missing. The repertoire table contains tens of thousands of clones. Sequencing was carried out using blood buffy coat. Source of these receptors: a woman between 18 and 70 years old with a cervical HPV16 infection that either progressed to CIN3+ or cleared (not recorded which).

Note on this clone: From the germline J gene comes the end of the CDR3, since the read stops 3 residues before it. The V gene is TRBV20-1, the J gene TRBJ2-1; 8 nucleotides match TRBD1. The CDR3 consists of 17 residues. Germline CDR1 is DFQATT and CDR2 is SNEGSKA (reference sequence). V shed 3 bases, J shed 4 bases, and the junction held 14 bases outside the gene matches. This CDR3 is CSARIKMGQGAYNEQFF. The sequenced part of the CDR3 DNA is TGCAGTGCTAGGATTAAGATGGGGCAGGGGGCTTACAATGAG.

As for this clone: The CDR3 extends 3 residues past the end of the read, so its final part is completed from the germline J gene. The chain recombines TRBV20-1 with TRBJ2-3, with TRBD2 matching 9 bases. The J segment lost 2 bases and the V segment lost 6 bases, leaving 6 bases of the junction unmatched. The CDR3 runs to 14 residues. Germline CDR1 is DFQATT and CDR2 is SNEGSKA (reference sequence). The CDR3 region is CSAQLAGTTDTQYF. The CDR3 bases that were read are TGCAGTGCCCAACTAGCGGGTACCACAGATACG.

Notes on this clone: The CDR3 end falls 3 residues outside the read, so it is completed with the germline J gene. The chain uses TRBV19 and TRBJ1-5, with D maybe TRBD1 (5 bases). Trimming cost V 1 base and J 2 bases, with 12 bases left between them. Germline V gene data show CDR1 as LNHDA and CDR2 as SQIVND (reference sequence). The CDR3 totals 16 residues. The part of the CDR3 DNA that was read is TGTGCCAGTAGTATAGCGGGACTTGGGGGCAATCAGCCC. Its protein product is CASSIAGLGGNQP. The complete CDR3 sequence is CASSIAGLGGNQPQHF.

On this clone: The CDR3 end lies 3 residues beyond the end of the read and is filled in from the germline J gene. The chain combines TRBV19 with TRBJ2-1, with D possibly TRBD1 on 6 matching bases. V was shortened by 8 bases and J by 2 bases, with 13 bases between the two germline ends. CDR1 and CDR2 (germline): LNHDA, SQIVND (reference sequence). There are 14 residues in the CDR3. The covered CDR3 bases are TGTGCCAGTGCAGAGGCAGGGGCCTACAATGAG. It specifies CASAEAGAYNE. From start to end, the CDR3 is CASAEAGAYNEQFF.

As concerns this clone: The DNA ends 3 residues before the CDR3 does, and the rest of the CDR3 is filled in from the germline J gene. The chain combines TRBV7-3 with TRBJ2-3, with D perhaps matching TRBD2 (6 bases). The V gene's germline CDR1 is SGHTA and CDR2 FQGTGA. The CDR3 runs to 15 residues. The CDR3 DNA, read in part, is TGTGCCAGCAGCCACGGGGGAGGAGTGGGGGAGACG. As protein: CASSHGGGVGET. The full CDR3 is CASSHGGGVGETQYF.

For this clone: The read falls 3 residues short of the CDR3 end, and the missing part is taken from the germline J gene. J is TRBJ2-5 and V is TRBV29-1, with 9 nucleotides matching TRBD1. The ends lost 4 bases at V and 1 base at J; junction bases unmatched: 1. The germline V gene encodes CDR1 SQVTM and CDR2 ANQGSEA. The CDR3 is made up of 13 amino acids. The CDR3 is CSVGDRVQETQYF. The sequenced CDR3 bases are TGCAGCGTTGGGGACAGGGTCCAAGAGACC.

The CDR3 bases that were read are TGTGCCAGCAGCAGAACAGGGAAGTACACTGAA. Encoded protein: CASSRTGKYTE. The whole CDR3 is CASSRTGKYTEAFF. The chain joins TRBV5-4 to TRBJ1-1, with D perhaps matching TRBD1 (6 bases). The read comes to an end 3 residues before the CDR3 does, leaving the germline J gene to fill in the end. V shed 4 bases and J shed 3 bases, with 13 bases lying between them. Germline V gene lookup returns CDR1 SGHNT and CDR2 YYREEE (reference sequence). The CDR3 contains 14 residues.

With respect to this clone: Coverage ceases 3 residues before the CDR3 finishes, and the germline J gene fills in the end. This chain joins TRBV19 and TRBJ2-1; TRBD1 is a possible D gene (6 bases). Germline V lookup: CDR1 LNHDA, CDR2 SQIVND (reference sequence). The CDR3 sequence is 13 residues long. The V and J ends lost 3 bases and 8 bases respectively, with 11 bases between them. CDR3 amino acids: CASSIRTVYEQFF. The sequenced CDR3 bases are TGTGCCAGTAGTATCAGGACAGTCTATGAG.

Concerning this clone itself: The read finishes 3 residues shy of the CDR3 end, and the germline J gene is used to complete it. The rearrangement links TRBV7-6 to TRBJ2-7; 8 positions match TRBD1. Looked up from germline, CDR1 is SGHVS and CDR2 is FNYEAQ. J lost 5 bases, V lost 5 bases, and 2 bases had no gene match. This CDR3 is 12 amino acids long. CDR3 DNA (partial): TGTGCCAGCAGCCGGGGACAGGACGAG. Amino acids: CASSRGQDE. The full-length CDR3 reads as CASSRGQDEQYF.

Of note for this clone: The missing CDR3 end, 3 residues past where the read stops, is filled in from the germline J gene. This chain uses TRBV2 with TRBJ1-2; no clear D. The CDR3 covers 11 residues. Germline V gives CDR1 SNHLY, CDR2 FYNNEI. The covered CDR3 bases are TGTGCCAGCAAGCAGGTCTTAGGG. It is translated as CASKQVLG. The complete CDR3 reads CASKQVLGYTF. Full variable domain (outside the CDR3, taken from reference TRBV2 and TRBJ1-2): EPEVTQTPSHQVTQMGQEVILRCVPISNHLYFYWYRQILGQKVEFLVSFYNNEISEKSEIFDDQFSVERPDGSNFTLKIRSTKLEDSAMYFCASKQVLGYTFGSGTRLTVV.

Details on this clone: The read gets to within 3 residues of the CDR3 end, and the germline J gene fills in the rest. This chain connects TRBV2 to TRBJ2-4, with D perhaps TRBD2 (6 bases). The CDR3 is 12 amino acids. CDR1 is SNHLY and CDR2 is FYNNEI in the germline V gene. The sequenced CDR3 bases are TGTGCCAGCATGACGGGGGAGAGAGGT. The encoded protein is CASMTGERG. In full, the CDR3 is CASMTGERGQYF.

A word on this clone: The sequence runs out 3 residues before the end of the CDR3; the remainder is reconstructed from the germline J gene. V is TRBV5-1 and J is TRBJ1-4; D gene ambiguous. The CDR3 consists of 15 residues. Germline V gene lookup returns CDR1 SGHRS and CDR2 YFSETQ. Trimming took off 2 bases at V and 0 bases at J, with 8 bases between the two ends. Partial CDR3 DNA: TGCGCCAGCAGCTTTTCACTTGCAACTAATGAAAAA. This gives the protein CASSFSLATNEK. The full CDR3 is CASSFSLATNEKLFF.

Here the CDR3 reads CASSDWASTDTQYF. CDR3 DNA, as far as it was read: TGTGCCAGCAGTGATTGGGCCAGCACAGATACG. The V gene is TRBV2, the J gene TRBJ2-3, with unresolved D. The read is 3 residues too short to cover the CDR3 end, so that end is filled in from the germline J gene. The germline CDR1 and CDR2 sequences are SNHLY and FYNNEI. The CDR3 loop spans 14 amino acids. The V and J ends lost 3 bases and 0 bases respectively, with 7 bases between them.

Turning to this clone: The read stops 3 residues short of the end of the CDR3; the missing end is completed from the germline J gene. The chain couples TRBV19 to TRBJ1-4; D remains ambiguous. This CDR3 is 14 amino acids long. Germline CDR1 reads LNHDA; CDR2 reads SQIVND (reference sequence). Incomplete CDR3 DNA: TGTGCCAGTAGTACCCATGAGCGCGGGTCACCA. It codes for CASSTHERGSP. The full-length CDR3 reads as CASSTHERGSPLFF.

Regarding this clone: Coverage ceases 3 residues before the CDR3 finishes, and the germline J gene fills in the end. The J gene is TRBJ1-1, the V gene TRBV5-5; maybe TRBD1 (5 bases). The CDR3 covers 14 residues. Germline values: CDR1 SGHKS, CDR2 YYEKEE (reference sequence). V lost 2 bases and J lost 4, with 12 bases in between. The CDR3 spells CASSFFERGTEAFF. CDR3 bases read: TGTGCCAGCAGCTTTTTCGAGAGGGGCACTGAA.

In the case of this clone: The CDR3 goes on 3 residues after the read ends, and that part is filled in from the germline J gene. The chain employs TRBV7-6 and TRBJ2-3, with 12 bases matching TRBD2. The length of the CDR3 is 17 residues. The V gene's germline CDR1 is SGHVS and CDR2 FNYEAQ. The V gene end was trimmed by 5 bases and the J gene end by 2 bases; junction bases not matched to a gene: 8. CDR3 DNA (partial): TGTGCCAGCAGCCCGCGGACTAGCGGGACTTCCACAGATACG. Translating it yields CASSPRTSGTSTDT. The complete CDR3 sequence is CASSPRTSGTSTDTQYF.

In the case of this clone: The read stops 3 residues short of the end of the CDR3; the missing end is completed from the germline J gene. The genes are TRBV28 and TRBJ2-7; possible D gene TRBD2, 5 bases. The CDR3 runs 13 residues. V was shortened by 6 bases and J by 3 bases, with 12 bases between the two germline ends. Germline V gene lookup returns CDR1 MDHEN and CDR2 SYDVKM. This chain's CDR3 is CASRDPGSYEQYF. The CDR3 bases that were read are TGTGCCAGCAGAGACCCGGGGAGCTACGAG.

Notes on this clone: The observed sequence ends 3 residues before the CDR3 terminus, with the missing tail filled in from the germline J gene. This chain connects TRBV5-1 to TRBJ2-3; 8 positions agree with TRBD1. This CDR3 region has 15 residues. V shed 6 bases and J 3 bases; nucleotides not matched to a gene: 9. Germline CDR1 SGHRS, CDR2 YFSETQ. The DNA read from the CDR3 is TGCGCCAGCAATGGAGGACAGGGAGTAACAGATACG. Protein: CASNGGQGVTDT. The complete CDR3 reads CASNGGQGVTDTQYF.

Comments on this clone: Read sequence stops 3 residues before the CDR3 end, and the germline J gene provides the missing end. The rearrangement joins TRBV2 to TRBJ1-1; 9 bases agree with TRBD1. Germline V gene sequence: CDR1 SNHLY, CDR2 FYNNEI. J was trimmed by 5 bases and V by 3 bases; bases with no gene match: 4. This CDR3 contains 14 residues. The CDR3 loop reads CASSEGTGWTEAFF. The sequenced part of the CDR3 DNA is TGTGCCAGCAGTGAGGGGACAGGGTGGACTGAA.

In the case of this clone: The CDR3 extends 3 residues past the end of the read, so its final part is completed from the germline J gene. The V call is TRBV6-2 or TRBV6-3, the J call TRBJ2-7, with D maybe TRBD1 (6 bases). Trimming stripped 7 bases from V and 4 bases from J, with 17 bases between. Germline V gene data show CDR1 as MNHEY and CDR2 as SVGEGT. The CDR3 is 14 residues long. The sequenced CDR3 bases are TGTGCCAGCATGGACCCAGGGGTGAGGTACGAG. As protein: CASMDPGVRYE. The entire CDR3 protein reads CASMDPGVRYEQYF.